This TCR beta chain was retrieved from a study of monozygotic twins with inflammatory bowel disease. Study observations and caveats: Twins with IBD had fewer clonotypes in common with others than healthy twins, particularly during disease activity.

A word on this clonotype: Its antigen is unknown.

Eight cDNA synthesis reactions were run for every sample. Reanalyzing the 5' RACE reads, TCRdb keeps one entry per CDR3 protein, without DNA. The sample includes about 330,000 distinct CDR3 sequences. This clonotype originated in a human donor with ulcerative colitis or Crohn's disease, or a healthy co-twin of an affected twin (not recorded which). Material: blood.

The CDR3 protein is CASSPGYNTEAFF. This sequence joins TRBV3-1 and TRBJ1-1. This CDR3 spans 13 amino acids. In germline, CDR1 is LGHDT, CDR2 YNNKEL (reference sequence).